This TCR beta chain originates from a study of cytomegalovirus exposure and HLA in healthy donors. From germline, CDR1 is SGHAT and CDR2 FQNNGV. The CDR3 length is 16 residues. J was trimmed by 4 bases and V by 2 bases; bases with no gene match: 7. Sequenced by immunoSEQ multiplex PCR; TCRdb stores in-frame clones only, minus some. This sample has 100,000 to 150,000 clones, with more than 95% found just once. Study-wide points: Accounts indicate the classifier identified cytomegalovirus status with strong specificity and sensitivity. Most TCRs appeared rarely, but some public TCRs recurred in many donors.

This clone was counted a single time. The antigen remains undetermined. The clonotype originates from a man between 18 and 35 years old in good health and CMV-seronegative. The chain couples TRBV11-2 to TRBJ2-3, with 9 bases fitting TRBD2. The sample comprised PBMCs. CDR3 DNA: TGTGCCAGCAGCTTAAGGGTCTCTAGCGGGGCAGATACGCAGTATTTT. Its translation: CASSLRVSSGADTQYF.